A selection of T cell receptor beta chains follows, all from one sample in a study of T-cell memory formation after mild COVID-19. TCRdb redid the calling of the 5' RACE reads with MiXCR, one entry per CDR3 protein. The sample includes 260,000 or so distinct CDR3 sequences, 16% of them seen just once. Sequenced: PBMCs or a T cell subset sorted from them (not recorded which). These receptors all stem from a man younger than 35 who had mild COVID-19 (a few samples of this study predate the infection). Cell type and time point are not known. Each CDR3 is given with its conserved first and last residue. A D gene is named only where the DNA matches it firmly. Some rows have no size entry. The others give once, few or many, or a class for an expanded clone.

D	size	J	V	DNA	CDR3
TRBD1	few	TRBJ2-7	TRBV29-1	TGCAGCGTATTAGACAGGGGGGACGAGCAGTACTTC	CSVLDRGDEQYF
NA	NA	TRBJ2-3	TRBV4-2	TGTGCCAGCAGCCAGGCACCTGGCAGCACTAGCACAGATACGCAGTATTTT	CASSQAPGSTSTDTQYF
TRBD2	few	TRBJ2-5	TRBV4-1	TGCGCCAGCAGCCAGCAGCGGGGAGAGACCCAGTACTTC	CASSQQRGETQYF
NA	NA	TRBJ2-1	TRBV7-3	TGTGCCAGCAGCATCGAGGGCTCCTACAATGAGCAGTTCTTC	CASSIEGSYNEQFF
NA	NA	TRBJ1-6	TRBV7-9	TGTGCCAGCAGCTTAGGGGCAGCCTCTATCCTCCACTTT	CASSLGAASILHF
NA	NA	TRBJ2-7	TRBV3-1	TGTGCCAGCAGCCAAGAGGGTCGGGGGTTCATCTCCTACGAGCAGTACTTC	CASSQEGRGFISYEQYF
NA	few	TRBJ1-3	TRBV3-1	TGTGCCAGCAGCCAAGCACGCGGAAACACCATATATTTT	CASSQARGNTIYF
TRBD2	NA	TRBJ2-3	TRBV4-1	TGCGCCAGCAGCTCCCAGCGGGGGCCCACAGATACGCAGTATTTT	CASSSQRGPTDTQYF
NA	few	TRBJ1-2	TRBV6-6	TGTGCCAGCAGTTACTCGACGGGGGGTTACTATGGCTACACCTTC	CASSYSTGGYYGYTF
NA	NA	TRBJ1-6	TRBV5-6	TGTGCCAGCAGCTTCTTTGACAGGTCAGCCCTCCACTTT	CASSFFDRSALHF
TRBD2	few	TRBJ2-5	TRBV5-1	TGCGCCAGCAGCTTTTCGGGAGGCCCGTCAGAGACCCAGTACTTC	CASSFSGGPSETQYF
TRBD1	NA	TRBJ2-2	TRBV5-4	TGTGCCAGCAGCTTGGCTTGGGACAGCGCGAACGGGGAGCTGTTTTTT	CASSLAWDSANGELFF
TRBD1	few	TRBJ1-6	TRBV7-9	TGTGCCAGCAGCTCACGACGCGACGGGACAGGGGGCGGGAGCTCCTATAATTCACCCCTCCACTTT	CASSSRRDGTGGGSSYNSPLHF
TRBD2	NA	TRBJ2-1	TRBV9	TGTGCCAGCAGCGGACTAGCGGGGGGGTTTTACAATGAGCAGTTCTTC	CASSGLAGGFYNEQFF
TRBD1	NA	TRBJ2-1	TRBV5-1	TGCGCCAGCAGCAAGGGACAGCTCAATGAGCAGTTCTTC	CASSKGQLNEQFF
NA	many	TRBJ2-3	TRBV7-2	TGTGCCAGCAGAAGGGACCGCCGCACAGATACGCAGTATTTT	CASRRDRRTDTQYF
TRBD1	NA	TRBJ2-2	TRBV11-2	TGTGCCAGCAGCGCCCACAGGGGGTTTGGGGAGCTGTTTTTT	CASSAHRGFGELFF
NA	few	TRBJ2-2	TRBV7-8	TGTGCCAGCAGCCCCGTGGCGGGTTGGGACACCGGGGAGCTGTTTTTT	CASSPVAGWDTGELFF
NA	few	TRBJ1-2	TRBV4-1	TGCGCCAGCAGCCGCGGTGTGAGGGCCCTTTTGGATGGCTACACCTTC	CASSRGVRALLDGYTF
TRBD2	few	TRBJ2-1	TRBV6-5	TGTGCCAGCACCCCGGAGTGGGCTAGCGGGGAGGAGCAGTTCTTC	CASTPEWASGEEQFF
NA	few	TRBJ1-4	TRBV4-1	TGCGCCAGCAGCCAAGAGTGGGTTAGAGGGGAAAAACTGTTTTTT	CASSQEWVRGEKLFF
NA	many	TRBJ2-7	TRBV7-6	TGTGCCAGCAGCTTAGGTCAGCCCTACGAGCAGTACTTC	CASSLGQPYEQYF
NA	many	TRBJ2-3	TRBV6-2/TRBV6-3	TGTGCCAGCAGTTACTCCTATACGCAGTATTTT	CASSYSYTQYF